This record covers a single T cell receptor (beta chain). Its antigen is not identified. Deletions cut 6 bases from V and 1 base from J, with 17 bases between. Looked up from germline, CDR1 is SGHRS and CDR2 is YFSETQ. This CDR3 has 15 residues. The data stem from a study of cytomegalovirus exposure and HLA in healthy donors. General study points: In the analysis, some V segments, TRBV6-2 and TRBV6-3 included, were excluded as indistinguishable. Reports described diagnosis of cytomegalovirus status by the classifier as highly specific and sensitive. Sequencing likely generated an artifact that appeared as a cluster of highly shared sequence variants.

Primers for the PCR totalled 60 Vbeta and 13 Jbeta. Sequenced by immunoSEQ multiplex PCR; TCRdb stores in-frame clones only, minus some. The sample consists of around 49,000 clones, roughly 80% of them appearing once. The receptor comes from a man between 25 and 39 years old in good health and CMV-seropositive. The chain carries TRBV5-1 and TRBJ2-7; maybe TRBD1 (6 bases). Input material: PBMCs. This chain's CDR3 is CASTGQGFGSYEQYF. The CDR3, as DNA: TGCGCCAGCACCGGCCAGGGGTTCGGATCCTACGAGCAGTACTTC.